Each of the 29 T cell receptor beta chains below was sequenced from the same sample in a study of blood T cell repertoires in COVID-19. TCRdb keeps only in-frame clones here, not all; method: immunoSEQ multiplex PCR. The sample records just over 650,000 clones, approximately 90% being singletons. Sequenced sample: peripheral blood. The receptors here all came from a woman younger than 35 with acute or convalescent COVID-19.

CDR3 bases: TGTGCCAGCAGCCTAAGCCAGGGAAACAACTATGGCTACACCTTC. Translating gives CASSLSQGNNYGYTF. The chain employs TRBV6-5 and TRBJ1-2, with D tentatively TRBD1 (5 bases). V was pared by 6 bases and J by 2 bases, with 16 bases between. This CDR3 comprises 15 residues. Germline CDR1 and CDR2: MNHEY and SVGAGI.

This chain links TRBV2 with TRBJ1-1; 9 bases fit TRBD1. The V gene end was trimmed by 7 bases and the J gene end by 0 bases; junction bases not matched to a gene: 12. The CDR3 totals 17 residues. Germline V gene sequence: CDR1 SNHLY, CDR2 FYNNEI. In DNA form, the CDR3 reads TGTGCCAGCACCGCCGGGACAGGGCGAACTATGAACACTGAAGCTTTCTTT. It codes for CASTAGTGRTMNTEAFF. The full variable domain, completed using reference TRBV2 and TRBJ1-1, is EPEVTQTPSHQVTQMGQEVILRCVPISNHLYFYWYRQILGQKVEFLVSFYNNEISEKSEIFDDQFSVERPDGSNFTLKIRSTKLEDSAMYFCASTAGTGRTMNTEAFFGQGTRLTVV.

The V and J genes are TRBV5-1 and TRBJ2-1; possibly TRBD2 for D (6 bases). Trimming removed 2 bases at V and 1 base at J, with 10 bases between. CDR3 length: 15 amino acids. Per germline, CDR1 SGHRS and CDR2 YFSETQ. The CDR3 protein is CASSFGSESYNEQFF. The CDR3 bases are TGCGCCAGCAGCTTCGGGAGTGAGTCCTACAATGAGCAGTTCTTC.

The J gene is TRBJ2-3, the V gene TRBV9, with a tentative D call TRBD2 (6 bases). Trimming pared 4 bases from V and 0 bases from J, leaving 9 bases between. CDR3 length: 14 residues. Germline loops: CDR1 SGDLS, CDR2 YYNGEE. In DNA form, the CDR3 reads TGTGCCAGCAGCCCGCGGGACAGCACAGATACGCAGTATTTT. Its protein is CASSPRDSTDTQYF.

This chain's CDR3 is CSGEGVGYGYTF. CDR3 DNA sequence: TGCAGCGGCGAGGGGGTGGGCTATGGCTACACCTTC. The gene calls are TRBV29-1 and TRBJ1-2; possible D gene TRBD1, 6 bases. The ends were cut back, 7 bases at V and 4 bases at J, with 13 bases in the middle. The CDR3 length is 12 residues. Germline V CDR1 and CDR2: SQVTM, ANQGSEA.

The gene calls are TRBV9 and TRBJ1-3, with 7 bases that match TRBD1. CDR3 length equals 16 residues. Germline V gives CDR1 SGDLS, CDR2 YYNGEE. With V trimmed by 3 bases and J by 2 bases, 8 bases remained unmatched. The CDR3 loop reads CASSGQGRGAGNTIYF. CDR3 coding DNA: TGTGCCAGCAGCGGACAGGGTAGGGGCGCTGGAAACACCATATATTTT. Based on the CDR3 plus reference TRBV9 and TRBJ1-3, the full variable domain is DSGVTQTPKHLITATGQRVTLRCSPRSGDLSVYWYQQSLDQGLQFLIQYYNGEERAKGNILERFSAQQFPDLHSELNLSSLELGDSALYFCASSGQGRGAGNTIYFGEGSWLTVV.

The chain joins TRBV18 to TRBJ1-4; 7 positions match TRBD1. Trimming cost V 2 bases and J 9 bases; bases outside gene matches: 9. CDR3 length: 15 amino acids. Germline CDR1 is KGHSH and CDR2 is LQKENI. CDR3 DNA: TGTGCCAGCTCACCAGCCCCCGGGACAGACAAAAAACTGTTTTTT. Translating gives CASSPAPGTDKKLFF. Complete variable domain (other parts from reference TRBV18 and TRBJ1-4): NAGVMQNPRHLVRRRGQEARLRCSPMKGHSHVYWYRQLPEEGLKFMVYLQKENIIDESGMPKERFSAEFPKEGPSILRIQQVVRGDSAAYFCASSPAPGTDKKLFFGSGTQLSVL.

The J gene is TRBJ1-2, the V gene TRBV6-1; 8 positions match TRBD1. V dropped 1 base and J dropped 4; count of bases not matched to a gene: 8. CDR1 and CDR2 (germline): MNHNS, SASEGT. CDR3 length: 16 amino acids. CDR3 sequence: CASSEGWQGATYGYTF. Here the CDR3 DNA reads TGTGCCAGCAGTGAAGGATGGCAGGGGGCCACCTATGGCTACACCTTC.

The chain is built from TRBV19 and TRBJ2-7; 11 positions agree with TRBD1. This CDR3 has 15 amino acids. Germline values: CDR1 LNHDA, CDR2 SQIVND (reference sequence). V was pared by 5 bases and J by 3 bases, with 6 bases of the junction left unmatched. CDR3 residues: CASSVRDRGYYEQYF. CDR3 sequence (DNA): TGTGCCAGTAGTGTCCGGGACAGGGGGTACTACGAGCAGTACTTC.

The genes are TRBV15 and TRBJ1-6; unclear D gene. Trimming removed 0 bases at V and 10 bases at J, with 13 bases between. Germline V gene data show CDR1 as LNHNV and CDR2 as YYDKDF (reference sequence). This CDR3 comprises 15 residues. The CDR3 bases are TGTGCCACCAGCAGAGATAGCGGCGGTGGGTCACCCCTCCACTTT. Translation: CATSRDSGGGSPLHF.

The chain is built from TRBV6-5 and TRBJ1-5; 11 bases line up with TRBD1. The ends lost 6 bases at V and 4 bases at J; junction bases unmatched: 5. The V gene's germline CDR1 is MNHEY and CDR2 SVGAGI. The CDR3 contains 15 residues. CDR3 protein: CASRGGTGGNQPQHF. Here the CDR3 DNA reads TGTGCCAGCAGAGGGGGGACAGGGGGTAATCAGCCCCAGCATTTT.

V and J are TRBV7-9 and TRBJ1-1; the match to TRBD1 covers 7 bases. Losses at the gene ends were 6 bases for V and 0 bases for J; bases not matched to a gene: 4. CDR1 is SEHNR, CDR2 FQNEAQ, per germline (reference sequence). CDR3 size: 14 residues. The CDR3 loop is CASRDDRVNTEAFF. CDR3 bases: TGTGCCAGCAGGGATGACAGGGTGAACACTGAAGCTTTCTTT. The whole variable domain, remainder taken from reference TRBV7-9 and TRBJ1-1, is DTGVSQNPRHKITKRGQNVTFRCDPISEHNRLYWYRQTLGQGPEFLTYFQNEAQLEKSRLLSDRFSAERPKGSFSTLEIQRTEQGDSAMYLCASRDDRVNTEAFFGQGTRLTVV.

J is TRBJ2-5 and V is TRBV7-9, with 8 bases matching TRBD1. V shed 5 bases, J shed 2 bases, and the junction held 7 bases outside the gene matches. CDR1 is SEHNR, CDR2 FQNEAQ, per germline (reference sequence). CDR3 size: 15 residues. This CDR3 reads CASSHQDRAQETQYF. In DNA, the CDR3 is TGTGCCAGCAGCCACCAGGACAGGGCTCAAGAGACCCAGTACTTC.

V usage is TRBV6-2 or TRBV6-3 and J usage is TRBJ1-2; 10 positions agree with TRBD1. The CDR3 is 15 residues long. Germline CDR1 MNHEY, CDR2 SVGEGT. V trimming: 6 bases; J trimming: 3 bases; junction bases outside the gene matches: 7. For the CDR3, the DNA is TGTGCCAGCAGCTCTGAGGGACAGGGGTACTATGGCTACACCTTC. This translates into CASSSEGQGYYGYTF.

The chain links TRBV7-8 to TRBJ2-3, with 10 bases matching TRBD2. Germline lookup yields CDR1 SGHVS and CDR2 FQNEAQ. Losses at the gene ends were 5 bases for V and 5 bases for J; bases not matched to a gene: 7. The CDR3 covers 15 residues. The CDR3 region is CASSKSGGDVDTQYF. The CDR3 DNA reads TGTGCCAGCAGCAAAAGCGGGGGGGATGTAGATACGCAGTATTTT.

The chain recombines TRBV9 with TRBJ1-1; the D gene is possibly TRBD1 (5 bases). The length of the CDR3 is 14 residues. V lost 1 base, J lost 7 bases, and 14 bases lay in between. CDR1 and CDR2 (germline): SGDLS, YYNGEE. In nucleotides, the CDR3 is TGTGCCAGCAGCGTACAAGGGGAGGTTAATGAAGCTTTCTTT. Its protein is CASSVQGEVNEAFF.

The chain uses TRBV27 and TRBJ1-6; D gene ambiguous. This CDR3 has 18 amino acids. The germline V gene encodes CDR1 MNHEY and CDR2 SMNVEV (reference sequence). Trimming pared 2 bases from V and 0 bases from J, leaving 14 bases between. The CDR3 nucleotides are TGTGCCAGCAGTTTAGGGAGGGCTCCTAGCTCCTATAATTCACCCCTCCACTTT. Translation: CASSLGRAPSSYNSPLHF.

V and J are TRBV28 and TRBJ2-1; TRBD1 might be the D (6 bases). This CDR3 region has 16 residues. Trimming took 7 bases from V and 4 from J, leaving 20 bases between them. Germline CDR1 and CDR2: MDHEN and SYDVKM. The CDR3 coding sequence is TGTGCCAGCACCCCCGCAGGGGCCCAGAATTACAATGAGCAGTTCTTC. It yields the protein CASTPAGAQNYNEQFF.

The chain employs TRBV12-5 and TRBJ2-3; 11 bases map to TRBD2. V was clipped by 5 bases and J by 4 bases; unmatched bases: 5. CDR1 LGHNT and CDR2 FRNRAP come from the germline V gene. This CDR3 comprises 15 residues. The CDR3 loop is CASGPLAGGPDTQYF. Written as DNA, the CDR3 is TGTGCTAGTGGTCCCTTAGCGGGGGGGCCAGATACGCAGTATTTT. Looking up the rest from reference TRBV12-5 and TRBJ2-3 gives the full variable domain: DARVTQTPRHKVTEMGQEVTMRCQPILGHNTVFWYRQTMMQGLELLAYFRNRAPLDDSGMPKDRFSAEMPDATLATLKIQPSEPRDSAVYFCASGPLAGGPDTQYFGPGTRLTVL.

This rearrangement joins TRBV2 to TRBJ2-7, with 9 bases matching TRBD1. From germline, CDR1 is SNHLY and CDR2 FYNNEI. V gave up 2 bases and J gave up 4 bases; unmatched junction bases: 6. This CDR3 comprises 15 residues. CDR3: CASSESGQGPYEQYF. The CDR3, as DNA: TGTGCCAGCAGTGAATCGGGACAGGGCCCTTACGAGCAGTACTTC.

The rearrangement links TRBV27 to TRBJ1-1; 9 nucleotides line up with TRBD1. Unmatched junction bases numbered 7, after V lost 0 bases and J lost 5 bases. Germline-derived CDR1 and CDR2 are MNHEY and SMNVEV (reference sequence). The CDR3 is 16 amino acids. CDR3 DNA sequence: TGTGCCAGCAGTTTATCAGGACAGGGGCTTAGGACTGAAGCTTTCTTT. Protein sequence: CASSLSGQGLRTEAFF.

This clone showed up just once. V is TRBV7-9 and J is TRBJ2-3; 10 bases are a match to TRBD1. Germline CDR1 and CDR2: SEHNR and FQNEAQ (reference sequence). The CDR3 consists of 18 residues. Trimming at V came to 5 bases and at J to 0 bases, leaving 11 bases not matched to a gene. The CDR3 is CASSPRGQGSTSTDTQYF. The CDR3 DNA reads TGTGCCAGCAGCCCTAGGGGACAGGGGTCGACTAGCACAGATACGCAGTATTTT.

The chain employs TRBV4-3 and TRBJ1-2; no clear D. The germline V and J ends were trimmed by 3 bases and 13 bases, with 9 bases remaining between them. The CDR3 is made up of 10 amino acids. CDR1 LGHNA and CDR2 YSLEER come from the germline V gene. The CDR3 nucleotides are TGCGCCAGCAGCCACCCCCCAGGCACCTTC. Its translation is CASSHPPGTF.

The chain uses TRBV18 and TRBJ2-7; D might be TRBD2 (6 bases). The CDR3 has 14 residues. The V gene's germline CDR1 is KGHSH and CDR2 LQKENI. Trimming removed 4 bases at V and 7 bases at J, with 17 bases between. Written as DNA, the CDR3 is TGTGCCAGCTCACTTGTTCCCAAGGCGGGAGAGCAGTACTTC. This codes for CASSLVPKAGEQYF.

The gene calls are TRBV5-1 and TRBJ1-2; D perhaps matches TRBD1 (5 bases). The CDR3 consists of 14 residues. V lost 4 bases to trimming and J lost 4 bases, with 14 bases between them. The germline V gene encodes CDR1 SGHRS and CDR2 YFSETQ. The CDR3: CASSPRPDTYGYTF. The CDR3 DNA follows: TGCGCCAGCAGCCCCCGGCCGGACACCTATGGCTACACCTTC.

The gene calls are TRBV4-2 and TRBJ2-1; 10 bases align to TRBD2. J was trimmed by 4 bases and V by 1 base; bases with no gene match: 10. Looked up from germline, CDR1 is LGHNA and CDR2 is YNFKEQ. The CDR3 totals 18 residues. This chain's CDR3 is CASSQVEVAGGNYNEQFF. The DNA of the CDR3 is TGTGCCAGCAGCCAAGTTGAAGTAGCGGGGGGCAATTACAATGAGCAGTTCTTC.

This sequence joins TRBV19 and TRBJ2-2, with TRBD1 identical over 9 bases. J was trimmed by 4 bases and V by 0 bases; bases with no gene match: 9. This CDR3 spans 18 amino acids. Germline loops: CDR1 LNHDA, CDR2 SQIVND (reference sequence). The CDR3 nucleotides are TGTGCCAGTAGTATAGATAGGTGGACAGGGGACACCACCGGGGAGCTGTTTTTT. Amino acids: CASSIDRWTGDTTGELFF. Variable domain in full (rest from reference TRBV19 and TRBJ2-2): DGGITQSPKYLFRKEGQNVTLSCEQNLNHDAMYWYRQDPGQGLRLIYYSQIVNDFQKGDIAEGYSVSREKKESFPLTVTSAQKNPTAFYLCASSIDRWTGDTTGELFFGEGSRLTVL.

The chain uses TRBV4-1 and TRBJ2-1; 12 nucleotides agree with TRBD2. CDR1 is MGHRA, CDR2 YSYEKL, per germline. V lost 4 bases to trimming and J lost 10 bases; unmatched junction nucleotides: 14. This CDR3 has 17 residues. CDR3 amino acids: CASSPSSGGALNTEQFF. The CDR3 DNA reads as TGCGCCAGCAGCCCGTCTAGCGGGGGGGCCTTAAACACCGAGCAGTTCTTC.

The chain carries TRBV5-1 and TRBJ1-1; 8 positions agree with TRBD1. The V and J ends lost 0 bases and 1 base, in that order; junction bases with no gene match: 8. The CDR3 covers 17 residues. From germline, CDR1 is SGHRS and CDR2 YFSETQ. The CDR3: CASSLGQGYGANTEAFF. DNA for the CDR3: TGCGCCAGCAGCTTGGGACAGGGGTACGGGGCGAACACTGAAGCTTTCTTT.